These 5 T cell receptor beta chains were all obtained from the same sample, sequenced in a study of blood T cell repertoires in COVID-19. The data were produced by immunoSEQ multiplex PCR, yet TCRdb's version contains in-frame clones alone and is incomplete. The sample has tens of thousands of clones, 70% to 90% seen once; the top ten hold approximately 1.2%. The sequenced sample was peripheral blood. The receptors shown here come from a man in his forties with acute or convalescent COVID-19.

This chain's CDR3 is CASGRSTGLAGNTIYF. Written as DNA, the CDR3 is TGTGCCAGCGGCCGCTCGACAGGGCTGGCTGGAAACACCATATATTTT. The J gene is TRBJ1-3, the V gene TRBV14; TRBD1 matches at 7 bases. CDR3 length equals 16 residues. Germline V gene lookup returns CDR1 SGHDN and CDR2 FVKESK. V shed 8 bases and J 2 bases; nucleotides not matched to a gene: 12.

This sequence joins TRBV19 and TRBJ1-2; 9 positions agree with TRBD1. The V and J ends lost 5 bases and 8 bases, in that order; junction bases with no gene match: 6. Germline V lookup: CDR1 LNHDA, CDR2 SQIVND (reference sequence). The CDR3 contains 13 residues. CDR3 coding DNA: TGTGCCAGTAGTCCAACAGGGGGCCGGGGCTACACCTTC. Amino acid sequence: CASSPTGGRGYTF.

The chain has TRBV7-2 and TRBJ2-2; D gene ambiguous. Germline assignment: CDR1 SGHTA and CDR2 FQGNSA. V lost 5 bases and J lost 1, with 11 bases in between. The length of the CDR3 is 15 residues. As DNA, the CDR3 is TGTGCCAGCAGCCCCCGTTCGGGGAACACCGGGGAGCTGTTTTTT. This translates into CASSPRSGNTGELFF.

J is TRBJ1-1 and V is TRBV7-6; D is uncertain. Germline V gene sequence: CDR1 SGHVS, CDR2 FNYEAQ. Trimming stripped 1 base from V and 5 bases from J, with 14 bases between. The CDR3 totals 15 residues. The CDR3 DNA sequence: TGTGCCAGCAGCTTAGAGGCGGCCGACCGGACTGAAGCTTTCTTT. Translation: CASSLEAADRTEAFF.

The chain couples TRBV12-3 or TRBV12-4 to TRBJ2-3; TRBD1 might be the D (5 bases). This CDR3 has 12 residues. V was trimmed by 2 bases and J by 9 bases, leaving 9 bases between them. The CDR3 region is CASSLYRGTQYF. The CDR3 DNA reads as TGTGCCAGCAGTTTATATAGGGGAACGCAGTATTTT.